Listed below are T cell receptor beta chains from one sample, sequenced in a study of cytomegalovirus exposure and HLA in healthy donors. The data were produced by immunoSEQ multiplex PCR, yet TCRdb's version contains in-frame clones alone and is incomplete. The sample yields over 70,000 clones, roughly 60% seen once. The sequencing sample was made of PBMCs. These receptors were taken from a woman between 45 and 65 years old in good health and CMV-seropositive. Each CDR3 is given with its conserved first and last residue. D genes are given only for firm matches. Only some rows state a clone size, as once, few, many or a class for expanded clones.

v_gene,abundance,d_gene,j_gene,CDR3nt,CDR3aa
TRBV6-5,-,-,TRBJ1-2,TGTGCCAGCACCAAACTCAGGGATAACTATGGCTACACCTTC,CASTKLRDNYGYTF
TRBV6-1,-,-,TRBJ1-2,TGTGCCAGCATGAGGACATACGGATATGGCTACACCTTC,CASMRTYGYGYTF
TRBV29-1,-,-,TRBJ2-5,TGCAGCGTTGGGGAGGAGACCCAGTACTTC,CSVGEETQYF
TRBV6-1,few,-,TRBJ2-1,TGTGCCAGCAGTGAAGGTTGGTCTGGGGGGAATGAGCAGTTCTTC,CASSEGWSGGNEQFF
TRBV11-2,-,-,TRBJ2-7,TGTGCCAGCAGCTTAGCAGGGCATCCCTCCTACGAGCAGTACTTC,CASSLAGHPSYEQYF
TRBV7-8,many,TRBD1,TRBJ1-5,TGTGCCAGCAGCGCTCGGGACAGAACCCTCAATCAGCCCCAGCATTTT,CASSARDRTLNQPQHF
TRBV11-2,-,-,TRBJ2-7,TGTGCCAGCAGCTTAGGGGGCAGGCCATACGAGCAGTACTTC,CASSLGGRPYEQYF
TRBV28,-,-,TRBJ2-7,TGTGCCAGCAGTGGACAGACGTCCCGTGACGAGCAGTACTTC,CASSGQTSRDEQYF
TRBV6-5,-,-,TRBJ2-5,TGTGCCAGCAGTTACTCGACAGGCCAAGAGACCCAGTACTTC,CASSYSTGQETQYF
TRBV9,-,TRBD2,TRBJ2-1,TGTGCCAGCAGCGTAGACCTTTTTGCCTCTACTAGCGGGGGTTACAATGAGCAGTTCTTC,CASSVDLFASTSGGYNEQFF
TRBV5-1,-,TRBD2,TRBJ2-5,TGCGCCAGCAGCCCGGGGGGGGTAGCCCAGGAGACCCAGTACTTC,CASSPGGVAQETQYF
TRBV2,-,TRBD2,TRBJ2-7,TGTGCCAGCAGCCTCCTAGCGGGGGAAGTTGGGTCCTACGAGCAGTACTTC,CASSLLAGEVGSYEQYF
TRBV5-4,-,TRBD1,TRBJ1-6,TGTGCCAGCAGCGCGGACAGGGATAATTCACCCCTCCACTTT,CASSADRDNSPLHF
TRBV2,-,TRBD1,TRBJ2-7,TGTGCCAGCAGCCGGGACAGCTCCTACGAGCAGTACTTC,CASSRDSSYEQYF
TRBV2,-,TRBD1,TRBJ1-2,TGTGCCAGCAGTACGGGACAGGGGGCCGATGGCTACACCTTC,CASSTGQGADGYTF
TRBV5-1,-,TRBD1,TRBJ1-6,TGCGCCAGCAGCTTCAAAGGGGGCGCGTATAATTCACCCCTCCACTTT,CASSFKGGAYNSPLHF
TRBV9,-,TRBD2,TRBJ2-5,TGTGCCAGCAGCGTAGCGGGGGGGGCGCAGGAGACCCAGTACTTC,CASSVAGGAQETQYF
TRBV28,-,-,TRBJ1-2,TGTGCCAGCAAAGGAACAGGGTACTATGGCTACACCTTC,CASKGTGYYGYTF
TRBV15,-,TRBD1,TRBJ1-4,TGTGCCACCAGCAGGGGACAGGGGCGGATACTGTTTTTT,CATSRGQGRILFF
TRBV25-1,-,-,TRBJ1-4,TGTGCCACCAAAGGACACCTCACCCAGCAGGAAAAACTGTTTTTT,CATKGHLTQQEKLFF
TRBV19,-,-,TRBJ2-5,TGTGCCAGTAGCCAAGGGGGAGAGACCCAGTACTTC,CASSQGGETQYF
TRBV13,-,-,TRBJ2-3,TGTGCCAGCAGCCCCTCCGGTCTAGCCAGCACAGATACGCAGTATTTT,CASSPSGLASTDTQYF
TRBV19,once,-,TRBJ1-5,TGTGCCAGTAGTATACAAGGACAGTTTCAGCCCCAGCATTTT,CASSIQGQFQPQHF
TRBV7-2,-,-,TRBJ1-2,TGTGCCAGCAGCTTAGAATGGGGAGATTCTACTCATGGCTACACCTTC,CASSLEWGDSTHGYTF
TRBV9,-,-,TRBJ2-1,TGTGCCAGCAGCGTTGCAGGGTCCTACAATGAGCAGTTCTTC,CASSVAGSYNEQFF
TRBV7-9,-,-,TRBJ2-2,TGTGCCAGCAGCTCCACCGACAGAAACACCGGGGAGCTGTTTTTT,CASSSTDRNTGELFF
TRBV10-2,-,-,TRBJ2-5,TGCGCCAGCACTAAGGGGAACTATAGGGGCGCGGAGACCCAGTACTTC,CASTKGNYRGAETQYF
TRBV10-3,-,TRBD1,TRBJ2-3,TGTGCCATCAGTGATAGTGGGAGAGGGACAGGCGGAGATACGCAGTATTTT,CAISDSGRGTGGDTQYF
TRBV7-2,-,TRBD2,TRBJ2-5,TGTGCCAGCAGCCGCAAAACGGGACTAGCGACGGAGACCCAGTACTTC,CASSRKTGLATETQYF
TRBV30,-,-,TRBJ1-3,TGTGCCTGGAGTTTTCTTCAGGGGACCGGAAACACCATATATTTT,CAWSFLQGTGNTIYF
TRBV21-1,-,-,TRBJ1-5,TGTGCCAGCAGCACACCTCCCTCTTCAGACAGGGGACAGCCCCAGCATTTT,CASSTPPSSDRGQPQHF
TRBV27,-,-,TRBJ1-5,TGTGCCAGCAGTTTACAGGCTAGCAATCAGCCCCAGCATTTT,CASSLQASNQPQHF
TRBV7-2,once,-,TRBJ2-1,TGTGCCAGCAGCGTAAATGGAGCGGAAGACTACAATGAGCAGTTCTTC,CASSVNGAEDYNEQFF
TRBV14,-,TRBD2,TRBJ2-3,TGTGCCAGCAGCCGCGGGTGGGGAGCGGGGGACACAGATACGCAGTATTTT,CASSRGWGAGDTDTQYF
TRBV19,once,TRBD1,TRBJ1-1,TGTGCCAGTAGTAACAGGGGCTTGGGCACTGAAGCTTTCTTT,CASSNRGLGTEAFF
TRBV27,-,TRBD1,TRBJ2-3,TGTGCCAGCAGCCGCCTCTTGGGACAGGGACCAGATACGCAGTATTTT,CASSRLLGQGPDTQYF
TRBV6-5,-,TRBD1,TRBJ1-6,TGTGCCAGCACCCCGGGACAGGGCCTTTCACCCCTCCACTTT,CASTPGQGLSPLHF
TRBV9,few,TRBD1,TRBJ1-1,TGTGCCAGCAGCGTAGGATTCGGGACAGGGGCTCCAAACACTGAAGCTTTCTTT,CASSVGFGTGAPNTEAFF
TRBV11-2,-,-,TRBJ1-2,TGTGCCAGCAGCTTCCAGGGTCATGGCTACACCTTC,CASSFQGHGYTF
TRBV20-1,-,-,TRBJ2-5,TGCAGTGCCAGGCAAGAGACCCAGTACTTC,CSARQETQYF
TRBV28,-,-,TRBJ2-7,TGTGCCAGCAGGACAGGCGGGAGCTCCTACGAGCAGTACTTC,CASRTGGSSYEQYF
TRBV2,-,-,TRBJ1-1,TGTGCCAGCAGTGGCAGGGCAGCTGAAGCTTTCTTT,CASSGRAAEAFF
TRBV19,-,-,TRBJ2-3,TGTGCCAGTAGTCGCTTCCCATCTGGGGCTAGCGTCCCAGATACGCAGTATTTT,CASSRFPSGASVPDTQYF
TRBV6-1,-,-,TRBJ2-7,TGTGCCAGCAGTGAGCGGCACTCCTACGAGCAGTACTTC,CASSERHSYEQYF
TRBV11-1,-,-,TRBJ1-1,TGTGCCAGCAGCTTAGCAGGTTTAACAGCCTCCTCACTGGAAGCTTTCTTT,CASSLAGLTASSLEAFF
TRBV2,few,-,TRBJ2-2,TGTGCCAGCAGTGAAGTAAACGGGGAGCTGTTTTTT,CASSEVNGELFF
TRBV7-9,-,-,TRBJ2-7,TGTGCCAGCAGCTTAGAGGGCAGGGCGAGTTACGAGCAGTACTTC,CASSLEGRASYEQYF
TRBV19,-,TRBD1,TRBJ1-1,TGTGCCAGTAGGGGAGGAGGGGGCGGTGAAGCTTTCTTT,CASRGGGGGEAFF
TRBV4-2,-,-,TRBJ2-3,TGTGCCAGCAGCCAAGATGCGACGCAGTATTTT,CASSQDATQYF
TRBV2,-,-,TRBJ1-1,TGTGCCAGCAGTGAAGGGGGGGGAGCTTTCTTT,CASSEGGGAFF
TRBV9,-,TRBD1,TRBJ1-5,TGTGCCAGCAGCCCGACAGGGCGCCCCCAGCCCCAGCATTTT,CASSPTGRPQPQHF
TRBV20-1,-,-,TRBJ1-1,TGCAGTGGAAGCGGCGGATATGAAGCTTTCTTT,CSGSGGYEAFF
TRBV27,few,TRBD1,TRBJ1-5,TGTGCCAGCAGTTTCTCCAGGGGGCGTGAGCAGCCCCAGCATTTT,CASSFSRGREQPQHF
TRBV7-8,-,-,TRBJ2-7,TGTGCCAGCGGGGGAGGAAGCTCCTACGAGCAGTACTTC,CASGGGSSYEQYF
TRBV30,-,TRBD1,TRBJ2-3,TGTGCCTGGGAACCCCTGCGACAGGGAGTCACAGATACGCAGTATTTT,CAWEPLRQGVTDTQYF
TRBV6-5,-,-,TRBJ1-5,TGTGCCAGCGGACACTCATTTTCGCAGCCCCAGCATTTT,CASGHSFSQPQHF
TRBV20-1,-,-,TRBJ2-5,TGCAGTGCTAGGCGGGAGACCCAGTACTTC,CSARRETQYF
TRBV14,-,-,TRBJ2-2,TGTGCCAGCCGTCAACTAACCGGGGAGCTGTTTTTT,CASRQLTGELFF
TRBV7-9,few,-,TRBJ2-4,TGTGCCAGCAGCTTAGGGGATCGGGGAACGGTTGCCATTCAGTACTTC,CASSLGDRGTVAIQYF
TRBV5-6,-,TRBD1,TRBJ2-7,TGTGCCAGCAGCCTCGGACAGGGGGCCCAATTTATCTACGAGCAGTACTTC,CASSLGQGAQFIYEQYF